This TCR beta chain emerged from a study of blood T cell repertoires in COVID-19. Produced via immunoSEQ multiplex PCR; TCRdb's table is partial and in-frame only. The sample includes fewer than 350,000 clones, 75% to 95% of them seen just once. This clone has more than one count but fewer than ten. The germline V gene encodes CDR1 MDHEN and CDR2 SYDVKM. The ends were cut back, 5 bases at V and 8 bases at J, with 10 bases in the middle. The CDR3 is made up of 12 amino acids. V usage is TRBV28 and J usage is TRBJ1-5, with D uncertain. This receptor was obtained from a woman between 25 and 40 years old with COVID-19, enrolled during active disease. Sequencing was done on a sample of peripheral blood. The CDR3 protein is CASSVIVEPQHF. The CDR3 nucleotides read TGTGCCAGCAGTGTTATAGTGGAGCCCCAGCATTTT.